This TCR beta chain was identified in a study of HIV-infected patients and healthy controls. Findings and limits, study-wide: The seeming recovery of the Gini index after therapy in HIV-infected patients vanished in size-matched data. Mean usage of eight alpha and eight beta V genes differed significantly in HIV-infected patients versus controls. Compared with healthy controls, HIV-infected patients showed less CDR3 sharing between individuals.

cDNA was made from about 510 ng RNA using alpha and beta constant primers. Alpha and beta chain libraries were made separately by chain-specific third strand synthesis with multiplexing indices. Using its own MiXCR run on the 5' RACE reads, TCRdb lists one record per CDR3 protein. In the table there are 15,000 to 20,000 distinct CDR3 sequences, roughly 8.9% of which are singletons. The CDR3 contains 14 residues. After removal of 4 bases from V and 5 bases from J, the junction contained 2 bases not matched to a gene. Germline lookup yields CDR1 SGHRS and CDR2 YFSETQ. This clonotype was recorded at least ten times. The target antigen is unknown. The repertoire came from unfractionated whole blood and reflected all unsorted peripheral T cells.

The sequence came from an adult in good health. The gene calls are TRBV5-1 and TRBJ1-6; 8 bases match TRBD1. Sequenced sample: blood. CDR3 sequence: CASSQDRDNSPLHF. The CDR3 DNA follows: TGCGCCAGCAGCCAGGACAGGGATAATTCACCCCTCCACTTT.